The entry below describes one T cell receptor beta chain. Germline V gives CDR1 SNHLY, CDR2 FYNNEI. Trimming removed 6 bases from V and 3 bases from J; junction bases left unmatched: 5. This CDR3 comprises 14 residues. The data were taken from a study of blood T cell repertoires in COVID-19. Study details: PBMCs, B-cell-depleted T cells, or T cells were the source of the cDNA or gDNA that made up the material.

Measured with immunoSEQ multiplex PCR; TCRdb has only the in-frame clones, and not every one. The data contain 85,000 to 100,000 clones, almost 90% of them singletons. Seattle cases were enrolled at active infection and followed longitudinally. The sample was peripheral blood. The chain recombines TRBV2 with TRBJ1-1, with 9 bases matching TRBD1. This clonotype originated in a middle-aged man with COVID-19, enrolled during active disease. Written as DNA, the CDR3 is TGTGCCAGCAGGAAAGGGGACAGGGACACTGAAGCTTTCTTT. Residues: CASRKGDRDTEAFF.